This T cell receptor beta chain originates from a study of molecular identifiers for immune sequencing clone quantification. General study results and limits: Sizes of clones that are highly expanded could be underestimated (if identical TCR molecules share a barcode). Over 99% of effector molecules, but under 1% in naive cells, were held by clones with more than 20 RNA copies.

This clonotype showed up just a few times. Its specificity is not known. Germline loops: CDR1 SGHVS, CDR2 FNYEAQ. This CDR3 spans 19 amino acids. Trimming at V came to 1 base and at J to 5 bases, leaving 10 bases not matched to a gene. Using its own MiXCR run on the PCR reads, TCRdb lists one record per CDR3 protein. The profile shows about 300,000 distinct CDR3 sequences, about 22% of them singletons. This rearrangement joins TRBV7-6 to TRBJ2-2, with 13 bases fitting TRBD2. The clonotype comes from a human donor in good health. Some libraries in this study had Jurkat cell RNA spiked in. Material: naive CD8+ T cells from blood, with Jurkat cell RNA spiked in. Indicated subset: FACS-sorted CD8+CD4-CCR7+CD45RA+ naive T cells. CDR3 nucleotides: TGTGCCAGCAGCTTAGTCCCCGGACTAGCGGGAGCAGGGACCGGGGAGCTGTTTTTT. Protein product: CASSLVPGLAGAGTGELFF. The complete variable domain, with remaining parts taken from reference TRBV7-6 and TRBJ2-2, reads GAGVSQSPRYKVTKRGQDVALRCDPISGHVSLYWYRQALGQGPEFLTYFNYEAQQDKSGLPNDRFSAERPEGSISTLTIQRTEQRDSAMYRCASSLVPGLAGAGTGELFFGEGSRLTVL.